This T cell receptor beta chain was obtained from a study of blood T cell repertoires in COVID-19. The assay was immunoSEQ multiplex PCR, and TCRdb's table has in-frame clones only and misses some. Of about 110,000 clones in the sample, 75% to 85% were seen once. Germline assignment: CDR1 SGDLS and CDR2 YYNGEE. This CDR3 comprises 14 residues. Trimming shortened V by 4 bases and J by 7 bases, and 12 bases separated the two germline ends. This clone was seen a handful of times. This sequence joins TRBV9 and TRBJ1-6; D gene unclear. This receptor was obtained from a man aged 80 or over with COVID-19, enrolled during active disease. Sequencing was carried out using peripheral blood. CDR3 sequence (DNA): TGTGCCAGCAGCCCTCTAAGTCTGAATTCACCCCTCCACTTT. Amino acids: CASSPLSLNSPLHF. The whole variable domain, filled in from reference TRBV9 and TRBJ1-6, reads DSGVTQTPKHLITATGQRVTLRCSPRSGDLSVYWYQQSLDQGLQFLIQYYNGEERAKGNILERFSAQQFPDLHSELNLSSLELGDSALYFCASSPLSLNSPLHFGNGTRLTVT.